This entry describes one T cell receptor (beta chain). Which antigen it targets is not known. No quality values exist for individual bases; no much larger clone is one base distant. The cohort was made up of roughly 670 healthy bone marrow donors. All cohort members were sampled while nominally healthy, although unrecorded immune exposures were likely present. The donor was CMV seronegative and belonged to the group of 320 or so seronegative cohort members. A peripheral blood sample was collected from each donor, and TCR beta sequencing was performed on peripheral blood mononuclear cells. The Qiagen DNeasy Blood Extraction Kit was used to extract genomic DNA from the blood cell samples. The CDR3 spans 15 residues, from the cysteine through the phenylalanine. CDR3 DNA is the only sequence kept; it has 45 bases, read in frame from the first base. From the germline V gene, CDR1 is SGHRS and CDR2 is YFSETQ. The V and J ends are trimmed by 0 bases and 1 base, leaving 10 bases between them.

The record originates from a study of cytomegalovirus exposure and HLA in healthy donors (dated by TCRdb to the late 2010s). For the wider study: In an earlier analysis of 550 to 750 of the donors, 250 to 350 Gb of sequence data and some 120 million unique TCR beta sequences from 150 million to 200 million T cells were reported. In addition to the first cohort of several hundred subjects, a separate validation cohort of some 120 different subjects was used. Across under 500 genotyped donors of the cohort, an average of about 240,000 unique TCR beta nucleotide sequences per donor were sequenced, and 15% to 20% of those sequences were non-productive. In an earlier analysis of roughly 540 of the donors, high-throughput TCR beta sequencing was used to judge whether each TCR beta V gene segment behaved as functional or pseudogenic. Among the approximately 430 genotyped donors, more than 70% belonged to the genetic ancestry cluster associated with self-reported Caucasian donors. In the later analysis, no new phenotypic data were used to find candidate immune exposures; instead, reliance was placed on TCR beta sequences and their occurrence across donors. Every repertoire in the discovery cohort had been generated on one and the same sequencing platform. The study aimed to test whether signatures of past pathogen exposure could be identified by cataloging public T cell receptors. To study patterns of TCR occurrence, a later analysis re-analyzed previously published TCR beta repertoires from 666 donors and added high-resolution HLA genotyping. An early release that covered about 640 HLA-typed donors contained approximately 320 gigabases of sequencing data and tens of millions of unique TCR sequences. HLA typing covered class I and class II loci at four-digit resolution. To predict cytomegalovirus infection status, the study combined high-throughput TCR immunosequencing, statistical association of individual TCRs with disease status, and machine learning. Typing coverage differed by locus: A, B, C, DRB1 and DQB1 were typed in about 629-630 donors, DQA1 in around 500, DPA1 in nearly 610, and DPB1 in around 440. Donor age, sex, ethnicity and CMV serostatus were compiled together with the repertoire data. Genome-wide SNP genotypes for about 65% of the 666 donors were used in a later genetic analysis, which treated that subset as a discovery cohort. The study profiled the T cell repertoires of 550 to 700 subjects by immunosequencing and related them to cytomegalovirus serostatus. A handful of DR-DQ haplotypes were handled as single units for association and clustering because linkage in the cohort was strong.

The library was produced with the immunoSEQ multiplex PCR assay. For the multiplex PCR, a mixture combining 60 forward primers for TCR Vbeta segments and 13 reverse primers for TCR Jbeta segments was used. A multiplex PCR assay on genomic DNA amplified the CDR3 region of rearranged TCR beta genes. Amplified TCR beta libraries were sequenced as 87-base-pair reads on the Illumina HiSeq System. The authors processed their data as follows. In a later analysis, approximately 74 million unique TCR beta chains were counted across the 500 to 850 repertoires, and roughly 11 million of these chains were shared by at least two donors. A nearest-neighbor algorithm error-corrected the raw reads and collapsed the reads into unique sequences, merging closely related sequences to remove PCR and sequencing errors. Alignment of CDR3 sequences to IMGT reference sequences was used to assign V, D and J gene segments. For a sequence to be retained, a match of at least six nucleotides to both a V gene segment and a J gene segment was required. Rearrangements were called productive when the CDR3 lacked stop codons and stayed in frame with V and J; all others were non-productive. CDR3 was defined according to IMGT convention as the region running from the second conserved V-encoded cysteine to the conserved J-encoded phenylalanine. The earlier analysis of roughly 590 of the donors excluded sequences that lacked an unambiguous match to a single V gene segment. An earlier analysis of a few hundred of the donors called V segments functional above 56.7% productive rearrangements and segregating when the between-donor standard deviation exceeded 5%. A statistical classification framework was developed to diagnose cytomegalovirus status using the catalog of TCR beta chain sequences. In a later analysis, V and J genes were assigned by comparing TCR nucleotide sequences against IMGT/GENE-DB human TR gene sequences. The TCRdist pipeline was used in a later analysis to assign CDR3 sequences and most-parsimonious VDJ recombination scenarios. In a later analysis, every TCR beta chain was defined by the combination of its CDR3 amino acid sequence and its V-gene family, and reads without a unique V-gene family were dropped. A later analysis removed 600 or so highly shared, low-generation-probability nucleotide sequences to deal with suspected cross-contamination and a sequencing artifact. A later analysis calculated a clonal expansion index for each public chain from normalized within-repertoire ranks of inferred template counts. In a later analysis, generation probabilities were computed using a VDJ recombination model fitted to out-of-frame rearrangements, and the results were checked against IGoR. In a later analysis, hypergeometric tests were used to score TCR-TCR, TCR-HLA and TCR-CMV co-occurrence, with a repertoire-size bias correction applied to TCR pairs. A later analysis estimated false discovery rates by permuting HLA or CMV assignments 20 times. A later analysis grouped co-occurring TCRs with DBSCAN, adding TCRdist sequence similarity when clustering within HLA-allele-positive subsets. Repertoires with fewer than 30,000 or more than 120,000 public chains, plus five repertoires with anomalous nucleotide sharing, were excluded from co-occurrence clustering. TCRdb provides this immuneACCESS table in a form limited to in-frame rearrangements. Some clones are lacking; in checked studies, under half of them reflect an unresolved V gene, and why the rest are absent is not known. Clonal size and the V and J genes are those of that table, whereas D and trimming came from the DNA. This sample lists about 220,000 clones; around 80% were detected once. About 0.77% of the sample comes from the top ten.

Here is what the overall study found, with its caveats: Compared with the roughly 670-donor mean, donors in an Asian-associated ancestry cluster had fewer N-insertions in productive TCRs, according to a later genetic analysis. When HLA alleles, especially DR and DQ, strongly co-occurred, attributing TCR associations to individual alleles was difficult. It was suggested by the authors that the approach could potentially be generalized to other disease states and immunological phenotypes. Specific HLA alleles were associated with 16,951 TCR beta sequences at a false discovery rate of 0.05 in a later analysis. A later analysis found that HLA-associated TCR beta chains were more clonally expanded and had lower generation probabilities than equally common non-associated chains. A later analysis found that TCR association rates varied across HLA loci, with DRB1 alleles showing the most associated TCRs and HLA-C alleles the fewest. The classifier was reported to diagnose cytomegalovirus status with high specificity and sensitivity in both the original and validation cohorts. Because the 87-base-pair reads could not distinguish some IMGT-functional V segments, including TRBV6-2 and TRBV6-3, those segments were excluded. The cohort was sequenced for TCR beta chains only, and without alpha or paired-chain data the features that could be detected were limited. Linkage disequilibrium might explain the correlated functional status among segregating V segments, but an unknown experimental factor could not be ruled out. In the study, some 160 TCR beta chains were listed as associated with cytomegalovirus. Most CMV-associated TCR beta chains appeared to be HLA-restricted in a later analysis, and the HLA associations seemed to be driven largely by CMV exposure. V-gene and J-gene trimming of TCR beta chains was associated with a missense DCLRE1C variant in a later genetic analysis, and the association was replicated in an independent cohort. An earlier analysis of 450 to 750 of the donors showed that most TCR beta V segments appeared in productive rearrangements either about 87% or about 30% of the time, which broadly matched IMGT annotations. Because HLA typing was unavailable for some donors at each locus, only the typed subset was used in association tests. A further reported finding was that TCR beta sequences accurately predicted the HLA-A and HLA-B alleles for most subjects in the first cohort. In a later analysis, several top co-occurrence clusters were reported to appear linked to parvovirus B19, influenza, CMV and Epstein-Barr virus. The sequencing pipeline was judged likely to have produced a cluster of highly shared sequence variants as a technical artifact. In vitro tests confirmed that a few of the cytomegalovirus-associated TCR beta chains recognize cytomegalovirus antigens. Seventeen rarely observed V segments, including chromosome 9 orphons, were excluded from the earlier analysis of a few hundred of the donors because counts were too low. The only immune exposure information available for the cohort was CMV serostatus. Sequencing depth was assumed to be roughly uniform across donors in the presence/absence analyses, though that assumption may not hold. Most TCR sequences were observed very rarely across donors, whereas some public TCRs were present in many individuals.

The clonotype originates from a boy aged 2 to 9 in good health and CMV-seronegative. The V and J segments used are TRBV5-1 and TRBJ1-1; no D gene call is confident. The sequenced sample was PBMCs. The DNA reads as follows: TGCGCCAGCAGCTTGGTCGGAGCAACGAACACTGAAGCTTTCTTT. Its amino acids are CASSLVGATNTEAFF.